This entry lists 3 T cell receptor beta chains sequenced from one sample in a study of blood T cell repertoires in COVID-19. The assay was immunoSEQ multiplex PCR, and TCRdb's table has in-frame clones only and misses some. The table records over 250,000 clones, about 80% of them present only once. Sequencing was performed on PBMCs or T cells enriched from blood (not recorded which). These receptors were taken from a man aged 30-40 years with acute COVID-19.

The V and J genes are TRBV13 and TRBJ1-1; unclear D gene. CDR1 is PRHDT and CDR2 is FYEKMQ in the germline V gene (reference sequence). V was pared by 5 bases and J by 0 bases, with 7 bases between. The CDR3 extends over 13 amino acids. The CDR3 sequence is CASSPYMNTEAFF. DNA for the CDR3: TGTGCCAGCAGCCCTTACATGAACACTGAAGCTTTCTTT.

The chain couples TRBV27 to TRBJ1-1, with D unresolved. Germline loops: CDR1 MNHEY, CDR2 SMNVEV (reference sequence). The CDR3 is made up of 14 amino acids. The V gene lost 2 bases and the J gene lost 0 bases, with 7 bases spanning the gap. CDR3 bases: TGTGCCAGCAGTTTACTCAGTCTGAACACTGAAGCTTTCTTT. Encoded protein: CASSLLSLNTEAFF.

The V gene is TRBV4-1, the J gene TRBJ1-4; 10 bases agree with TRBD1. CDR1 is MGHRA, CDR2 YSYEKL, per germline. The V gene end was trimmed by 10 bases and the J gene end by 8 bases; junction bases not matched to a gene: 13. The CDR3 contains 15 residues. The CDR3 DNA reads as TGCGCCACAGCAGCCCAGGGACAGGGGAACGAAAAACTGTTTTTT. Its protein product is CATAAQGQGNEKLFF.